Following are 11 T cell receptor beta chains from one sample sequenced in a study of cytomegalovirus exposure and HLA in healthy donors. Amplification used 60 Vbeta primers and 13 Jbeta primers. The assay was immunoSEQ multiplex PCR, and TCRdb's table has in-frame clones only and misses some. The data contain 110,000 or so clones, 65% to 85% of them seen just once; the ten biggest clones take up 6.1%. The sequencing sample was made of PBMCs. All receptors derive from a man younger than 35 in good health and CMV-seronegative.

The J gene is TRBJ1-1, the V gene TRBV7-2; no definite D call. CDR3 length: 13 amino acids. CDR1 SGHTA and CDR2 FQGNSA come from the germline V gene. V lost 5 bases and J 1 base, leaving 8 bases between the germline ends. CDR3 sequence: CASSPNRNTEAFF. DNA of the CDR3: TGTGCCAGCAGCCCAAACAGGAACACTGAAGCTTTCTTT.

The chain employs TRBV19 and TRBJ2-1, with 14 bases lining up with TRBD2. The CDR3 loop spans 16 amino acids. The V and J ends lost 6 bases and 9 bases, in that order; junction bases with no gene match: 10. Germline V lookup: CDR1 LNHDA, CDR2 SQIVND (reference sequence). CDR3 amino acids: CASSGTSGSLRGEQFF. CDR3 in DNA: TGTGCCAGTAGCGGGACTAGCGGGAGTTTAAGGGGTGAGCAGTTCTTC. Drawing the rest from reference TRBV19 and TRBJ2-1, the complete variable domain is DGGITQSPKYLFRKEGQNVTLSCEQNLNHDAMYWYRQDPGQGLRLIYYSQIVNDFQKGDIAEGYSVSREKKESFPLTVTSAQKNPTAFYLCASSGTSGSLRGEQFFGPGTRLTVL.

This rearrangement joins TRBV9 to TRBJ2-7; TRBD1 is a possible D gene (6 bases). CDR1 is SGDLS, CDR2 YYNGEE, per germline. The germline V and J ends were trimmed by 4 bases and 2 bases, with 13 bases remaining between them. This CDR3 contains 14 residues. The CDR3 DNA reads TGTGCCAGCAGCCCTCGACAGGTTCCCTACGAGCAGTACTTC. Translated, it gives CASSPRQVPYEQYF.

V is TRBV4-3 and J is TRBJ2-1; 13 nucleotides align to TRBD2. The V segment lost 2 bases and the J segment 9 bases; nucleotides outside the gene matches: 7. This CDR3 has 16 residues. Germline V gives CDR1 LGHNA, CDR2 YSLEER. The CDR3 loop reads CASSQIGLAGAREQFF. The CDR3 region has the DNA TGCGCCAGCAGCCAAATAGGACTAGCGGGAGCACGTGAGCAGTTCTTC.

The CDR3 here is CASSARLGGTTDTQYF. The CDR3 nucleotides read TGTGCCAGCTCTGCGCGCCTCGGCGGAACCACAGATACGCAGTATTTT. V usage is TRBV18 and J usage is TRBJ2-3; D ambiguous. The CDR3 extends over 16 amino acids. Germline V gives CDR1 KGHSH, CDR2 LQKENI. V was trimmed by 6 bases and J by 2 bases, leaving 18 bases between them.

The rearrangement joins TRBV6-6 to TRBJ1-1; no firm D call. The CDR3 runs 14 residues. From germline, CDR1 is MNHNY and CDR2 SVGAGI (reference sequence). Trimming left V 2 bases short and J 4 bases short, with 11 bases between. DNA of the CDR3: TGTGCCAGCAGTTACGCCCCGGGGAGCACTGAAGCTTTCTTT. Its protein product is CASSYAPGSTEAFF.

The V and J genes are TRBV6-1 and TRBJ1-4; D not certain. V was cut by 4 bases and J by 7 bases, with 10 bases left in between. Germline V lookup: CDR1 MNHNS, CDR2 SASEGT. This CDR3 is 13 amino acids long. For the CDR3, the DNA is TGTGCCAGCAGTGGCGGGGAGAGTGAAAAACTGTTTTTT. Its protein product is CASSGGESEKLFF.

This clone was counted a single time. This chain joins TRBV7-9 and TRBJ2-5; 9 bases align to TRBD2. The germline gives CDR1 SEHNR, CDR2 FQNEAQ (reference sequence). Trimming took 7 bases from V and 0 from J; bases not matched to a gene: 9. This CDR3 has 16 residues. The CDR3 DNA sequence: TGTGCCAGCAACCGGTGGGCTAGCGGGGACCAAGAGACCCAGTACTTC. Amino acid sequence: CASNRWASGDQETQYF.

The chain couples TRBV29-1 to TRBJ2-5; maybe TRBD1 (6 bases). The J call may be wrong; the DNA end is better matched by TRBJ2-7. The CDR3 has 11 residues. The germline CDR1 and CDR2 sequences are SQVTM and ANQGSEA. CDR3 sequence: CSVSDRYEQYF. Here the CDR3 DNA reads TGCAGCGTTAGCGACAGGTACGAGCAGTACTTC.

The V gene is TRBV30, the J gene TRBJ1-2, with D possibly matching TRBD1 (6 bases). V was cut by 2 bases and J by 4 bases, with 11 bases left in between. The germline V gene has CDR1 GTSNPN and CDR2 SVGIG (reference sequence). The CDR3 loop spans 13 amino acids. The CDR3 nucleotides are TGTGCCTGGAGTCCCGGACAGATCTATGGCTACACCTTC. Translation: CAWSPGQIYGYTF.

This chain uses TRBV14 with TRBJ2-7; D is perhaps TRBD1 (6 bases). The CDR3 spans 14 residues. The V end was cut by 2 bases, the J end by 3 bases, with 11 bases between. Germline V gene lookup returns CDR1 SGHDN and CDR2 FVKESK. The CDR3 is CASSQKRGGYEQYF. In DNA, the CDR3 is TGTGCCAGCAGCCAAAAAAGAGGGGGCTACGAGCAGTACTTC. The full variable domain, in which reference TRBV14 and TRBJ2-7 provide the parts outside the CDR3, is EAGVTQFPSHSVIEKGQTVTLRCDPISGHDNLYWYRRVMGKEIKFLLHFVKESKQDESGMPNNRFLAERTGGTYSTLKVQPAELEDSGVYFCASSQKRGGYEQYFGPGTRLTVT.